Listed below are T cell receptor beta chains from one sample, sequenced in a study of shared clonotypes between healthy human individuals. Assay: immunoSEQ multiplex PCR; the TCRdb copy retains only in-frame clones and omits some. The sample contains about 480,000 clones, 75% to 80% of which appear only once. Source material: PBMCs. These TCRs come from a woman aged 40 to 55 in good health. Some clones in this sample may be carry-over from other donors' samples. Both conserved end residues are part of each CDR3. A D gene is named only where the DNA matches it firmly. Some rows mark clone size as missing; the rest say once, few, many or name a class of expanded clone.

length: 14
J: TRBJ1-3
size: NA
V: TRBV11-2
D: NA
DNA: TGTGCCAGCAGCTTGGAAGGGAAGGCAAACACCATATATTTT
CDR3: CASSLEGKANTIYF

length: 13
J: TRBJ2-7
size: once
V: TRBV5-5
D: NA
DNA: TGTGCCAGCAGCTTACCCCGGCCCTACGAGCAGTACTTC
CDR3: CASSLPRPYEQYF

length: 15
J: TRBJ1-2
size: NA
V: TRBV10-3
D: TRBD1
DNA: TGTGCCATCACGGCCGAACAGGGGGCGTACTATGGCTACACCTTC
CDR3: CAITAEQGAYYGYTF

length: 16
J: TRBJ2-5
size: NA
V: TRBV5-1
D: NA
DNA: TGCGCCAGCAGCTTTTCCGGGACCTCAACGGGGGAGACCCAGTACTTC
CDR3: CASSFSGTSTGETQYF

length: 14
J: TRBJ2-1
size: NA
V: TRBV6-5
D: TRBD2
DNA: TGTGCCAGCAAGGAAGCGGGAAGTTACAATGAGCAGTTCTTC
CDR3: CASKEAGSYNEQFF

length: 16
J: TRBJ2-7
size: once
V: TRBV13
D: TRBD1
DNA: TGTGCCAGCAGCTCTGAGACCGGGACAGGTGGCCACGAGCAGTACTTC
CDR3: CASSSETGTGGHEQYF

length: 11
J: TRBJ2-3
size: few
V: TRBV20-1
D: NA
DNA: TGCAGTGAATCAAACACAGATACGCAGTATTTT
CDR3: CSESNTDTQYF

length: 15
J: TRBJ2-2
size: NA
V: TRBV9
D: TRBD2
DNA: TGTGCCAGCAGCAAGACCGGGGGGGACACCGGGGAGCTGTTTTTT
CDR3: CASSKTGGDTGELFF

length: 15
J: TRBJ2-5
size: many
V: TRBV28
D: TRBD1
DNA: TGTGCCAGCAGGAATTGGACAGGGGGCCAAGAGACCCAGTACTTC
CDR3: CASRNWTGGQETQYF

length: 14
J: TRBJ2-5
size: NA
V: TRBV6-6
D: NA
DNA: TGTGCCAGCGCCGGAGTGAGGGGGCAAGAGACCCAGTACTTC
CDR3: CASAGVRGQETQYF

length: 15
J: TRBJ2-2
size: NA
V: TRBV11-2
D: TRBD2
DNA: TGTGCCAGCAGCTTGGGCGGGAGTAGAGCCGGGGAGCTGTTTTTT
CDR3: CASSLGGSRAGELFF

length: 17
J: TRBJ2-1
size: once
V: TRBV9
D: TRBD2
DNA: TGTGCCAGCAGCGCTCAACAGGGGACTAGCGGGACCGGTGAGCAGTTCTTC
CDR3: CASSAQQGTSGTGEQFF

length: 13
J: TRBJ2-1
size: NA
V: TRBV6-4
D: TRBD2
DNA: TGTGCCAGCACTCTTACCAGCGGGGGGCCACCGTTCTTC
CDR3: CASTLTSGGPPFF

length: 14
J: TRBJ1-6
size: NA
V: TRBV6-5
D: NA
DNA: TGTGCCAGCAGTTACCAGGGATGGGATTCACCCCTCCACTTT
CDR3: CASSYQGWDSPLHF

length: 15
J: TRBJ1-3
size: NA
V: TRBV6-6
D: NA
DNA: TGTGCCAGCATAGGCAGCTTAAATACTGGAAACACCATATATTTT
CDR3: CASIGSLNTGNTIYF

length: 18
J: TRBJ2-1
size: NA
V: TRBV4-1
D: TRBD2
DNA: TGCGCCAGCAGCCAAGTGGTGGCGGGAGTCTTTCTTGCCAATGAGCAGTTCTTC
CDR3: CASSQVVAGVFLANEQFF

length: 15
J: TRBJ1-2
size: NA
V: TRBV28
D: NA
DNA: TGTGCCAGCACCACGGCGGTGAGGACAGACTATGGCTACACCTTC
CDR3: CASTTAVRTDYGYTF

length: 17
J: TRBJ2-4
size: few
V: TRBV28
D: TRBD1
DNA: TGTGCCAGCAGTTTGTTTCGACAGGGCCGAAGCAAAAACATTCAGTACTTC
CDR3: CASSLFRQGRSKNIQYF

length: 14
J: TRBJ2-7
size: NA
V: TRBV29-1
D: NA
DNA: TGCAGCGTTGAATCCCGGGACACGGGTTACGAGCAGTACTTC
CDR3: CSVESRDTGYEQYF

length: 17
J: TRBJ2-7
size: NA
V: TRBV7-2
D: TRBD2
DNA: TGTGCCAGCAGCTTAGTTTCTAGCGGGAGACCCACCTACGAGCAGTACTTC
CDR3: CASSLVSSGRPTYEQYF

length: 15
J: TRBJ2-7
size: many
V: TRBV6-1
D: TRBD2
DNA: TGTGCCAGCAGTGAAGAAGCGGGAGTCTACTACGAGCAGTACTTC
CDR3: CASSEEAGVYYEQYF

length: 14
J: TRBJ2-5
size: NA
V: TRBV6-5
D: NA
DNA: TGTGCCAGCAGTTCCACAGGGTACCAAGAGACCCAGTACTTC
CDR3: CASSSTGYQETQYF

length: 17
J: TRBJ1-2
size: NA
V: TRBV30
D: NA
DNA: TGTGCCTGGAGCAAGGGGAGGGTAGCCTTCGGGATCTATGGCTACACCTTC
CDR3: CAWSKGRVAFGIYGYTF

length: 15
J: TRBJ1-1
size: once
V: TRBV18
D: TRBD1
DNA: TGTGCCAGCTCACCACCGGGACAGTTGAACACTGAAGCTTTCTTT
CDR3: CASSPPGQLNTEAFF

length: 15
J: TRBJ2-1
size: NA
V: TRBV7-8
D: TRBD2
DNA: TGTGCCAGCAGCTACGGGACTAGTTTGAACAATGAGCAGTTCTTC
CDR3: CASSYGTSLNNEQFF

length: 17
J: TRBJ1-3
size: NA
V: TRBV5-1
D: NA
DNA: TGCGCCAGCAGCTTGGAGGGAGGGGCGAGCTCTGGAAACACCATATATTTT
CDR3: CASSLEGGASSGNTIYF

length: 13
J: TRBJ1-2
size: NA
V: TRBV19
D: NA
DNA: TGTGCCAGTGCGCAGGGGACTAACTATGGCTACACCTTC
CDR3: CASAQGTNYGYTF

length: 17
J: TRBJ2-2
size: NA
V: TRBV5-1
D: TRBD2
DNA: TGCGCCAGCAGCCCAGGGTTAGCGGGAGGTGTCACCGGGGAGCTGTTTTTT
CDR3: CASSPGLAGGVTGELFF

length: 18
J: TRBJ2-5
size: NA
V: TRBV2
D: TRBD2
DNA: TGTGCCAGCAGTGGCCCTTCTAGCGGGAGGGCATGGGAGGAGACCCAGTACTTC
CDR3: CASSGPSSGRAWEETQYF

length: 13
J: TRBJ2-7
size: NA
V: TRBV29-1
D: TRBD2
DNA: TGCAGCGCAGACCAAGCGGGGACTCTCGAGCAGTACTTC
CDR3: CSADQAGTLEQYF